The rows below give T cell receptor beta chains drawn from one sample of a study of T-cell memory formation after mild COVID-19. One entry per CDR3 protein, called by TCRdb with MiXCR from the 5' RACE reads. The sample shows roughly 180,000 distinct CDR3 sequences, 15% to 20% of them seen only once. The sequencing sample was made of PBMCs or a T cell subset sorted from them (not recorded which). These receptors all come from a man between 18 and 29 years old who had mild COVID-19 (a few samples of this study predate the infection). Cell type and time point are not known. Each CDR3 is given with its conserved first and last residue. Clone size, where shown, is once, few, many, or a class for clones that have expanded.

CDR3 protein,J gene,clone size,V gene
CASRMTGADGELFF,TRBJ2-2,few,TRBV2
CASRRGGRDQPQHF,TRBJ1-5,few,TRBV6-2/TRBV6-3
CASTKRGNTGELFF,TRBJ2-2,NA,TRBV12-3/TRBV12-4
CASSTTEGKQGYTF,TRBJ1-2,NA,TRBV9
CASSKVPPGSGGGNEQFF,TRBJ2-1,NA,TRBV6-2/TRBV6-3
CASSEQFRMAGELFF,TRBJ2-2,NA,TRBV6-1
CASSRPPGNGLTGELFF,TRBJ2-2,NA,TRBV11-1
CASRPLGAPLHF,TRBJ1-6,NA,TRBV12-3/TRBV12-4
CASSQDVGVFMNTEAFF,TRBJ1-1,once,TRBV4-3
CASSIQDRGETQYF,TRBJ2-5,NA,TRBV7-6
CASSFGTGAGTDTQYF,TRBJ2-3,NA,TRBV12-3/TRBV12-4
CAWSPTGARGYTF,TRBJ1-2,few,TRBV30
CATKKGQENTEAFF,TRBJ1-1,NA,TRBV12-3/TRBV12-4
CASRQRPSSNTEAFF,TRBJ1-1,NA,TRBV5-1
CASSLDVYGYTF,TRBJ1-2,NA,TRBV5-1
CASSAAFLGETQYF,TRBJ2-5,NA,TRBV2
CASSPAGETDTQYF,TRBJ2-3,NA,TRBV18
CASTDPRGADTQYF,TRBJ2-3,few,TRBV5-4
CAGGQQNTEAFF,TRBJ1-1,NA,TRBV10-3
CASSLQQGAEVF,TRBJ1-1,many,TRBV4-1
CASSPSSGNTEAFF,TRBJ1-1,few,TRBV18
CASSLDGTLYNEQFF,TRBJ2-1,few,TRBV5-1
CASSFGQGERDGYTF,TRBJ1-2,many,TRBV5-1
CATRATAGHTQYF,TRBJ2-3,NA,TRBV24-1
CASARGPRTGTQYF,TRBJ2-5,NA,TRBV7-2
CASASIQGRTDTQYF,TRBJ2-3,many,TRBV28
CASSRERATEAFF,TRBJ1-1,few,TRBV6-6